A selection of T cell receptor beta chains follows, all from one sample in a study of shared clonotypes between healthy human individuals. Here immunoSEQ multiplex PCR was the method, and the copy in TCRdb shows in-frame clones only, minus some. Here the sample spans about 2 million clones, over 85% being singletons. The sequencing input was naive CD4+ T cells sorted from blood. The origin of the receptors is a man aged 18-30 years in good health. Each CDR3 is given with its conserved first and last residue. The order of the fields is clone size, D gene, V gene, J gene, CDR3 DNA, CDR3 protein. The D gene is left open where the match is weak. Clone size is not always given. Where it is, it says once, few, many or a class for expanded clones.

NA	TRBD1	TRBV6-5	TRBJ1-2	TGTGCCAGCTCAGGGGGCGATGGCTACACCTTC	CASSGGDGYTF
NA	TRBD2	TRBV14	TRBJ2-5	TGTGCCAGCAGCCAAGGGGGGACTATTACCCAAGAGACCCAGTACTTC	CASSQGGTITQETQYF
NA	NA	TRBV6-1	TRBJ1-3	TGTGCCAGCAGAGAAGGGGTAGACTCTGGAAACACCATATATTTT	CASREGVDSGNTIYF
NA	NA	TRBV4-1	TRBJ1-4	TGCGCCAGCAGCCAAGGACTGGGCGGAGTTGAAAAACTGTTTTTT	CASSQGLGGVEKLFF
NA	NA	TRBV20-1	TRBJ1-1	TGCAGTGCTCAGGAGAACACTGAAGCTTTCTTT	CSAQENTEAFF
NA	NA	TRBV7-9	TRBJ2-3	TGTGCCAGCAGTTCCGTGGCAGATACGCAGTATTTT	CASSSVADTQYF
NA	TRBD2	TRBV5-4	TRBJ2-1	TGTGCCAGCAGCTTGGAGTGGCGGGAGGGCAATGAGCAGTTCTTC	CASSLEWREGNEQFF
NA	TRBD1	TRBV30	TRBJ1-2	TGTGCCTGGAGTAATAATCGACAGGGGGGCGGCTATGGCTACACCTTC	CAWSNNRQGGGYGYTF
once	NA	TRBV6-1	TRBJ2-7	TGTGCCAGCAGTGTTCTAGGTCTCCCGGTCCCTTCCCTCTACGAGCAGTACTTC	CASSVLGLPVPSLYEQYF
NA	NA	TRBV7-2	TRBJ1-2	TGTGCCAGCAGCCCGGACAGAAGCTATGGCTACACCTTC	CASSPDRSYGYTF
NA	NA	TRBV11-2	TRBJ2-1	TGTGCCAGCAGCTTAGTCGACTCGTGGTACTCCTACAATGAGCAGTTCTTC	CASSLVDSWYSYNEQFF
NA	NA	TRBV7-2	TRBJ2-2	TGTGCCAGCAGCTTAGCGTCCACCAAAAACACCGGGGAGCTGTTTTTT	CASSLASTKNTGELFF
NA	NA	TRBV7-2	TRBJ2-3	TGTGCCAGCACATTGCTAGCGCCAGTGGATACGCAGTATTTT	CASTLLAPVDTQYF
NA	NA	TRBV6-1	TRBJ2-4	TGTGCCAGCAGCAAGGACCGGGACCCCATAAGAGTCAAGTACTTC	CASSKDRDPIRVKYF
NA	TRBD2	TRBV28	TRBJ2-5	TGTGCCAGCAGTGCCGGAGGGGCGGGAGAAGAGACCCAGTACTTC	CASSAGGAGEETQYF
NA	TRBD1	TRBV2	TRBJ2-7	TGTGCCAGCAGTGGCTTCCTTTTTGGGACAGGGGCATCGTACGAGCAGTACTTC	CASSGFLFGTGASYEQYF
NA	TRBD1	TRBV28	TRBJ1-1	TGTGCCAGCAGTACCCGGGACAGAGGGACTGAAGCTTTCTTT	CASSTRDRGTEAFF
NA	NA	TRBV6-5	TRBJ2-5	TGTGCCTCAGCACGGGGCGAGGAGACCCAGTACTTC	CASARGEETQYF
NA	NA	TRBV5-1	TRBJ1-1	TGCGCCAGCAGTCGGACCGTGAACACTGAAGCTTTCTTT	CASSRTVNTEAFF
NA	TRBD1	TRBV19	TRBJ1-6	TGTGCCAGTGGACAGGGCCTCCCTGTCCTATTT	CASGQGLPVLF
NA	NA	TRBV5-1	TRBJ2-2	TGCGCCAGCAGGAGAGGGACGAACACCGGGGAGCTGTTTTTT	CASRRGTNTGELFF
NA	NA	TRBV18	TRBJ2-7	TGTGCCAGCTCATCGCCGACCTACGAGCAGTACTTC	CASSSPTYEQYF
NA	NA	TRBV6-5	TRBJ2-1	TGTGCCAGCAGTTGGGGGGGCGATGAGCAGTTCTTC	CASSWGGDEQFF
NA	NA	TRBV7-8	TRBJ1-6	TGTGCCAGCAGCCGTTGGGGGTGGCAATACTCCTATAATTCACCCCTCCACTTT	CASSRWGWQYSYNSPLHF
NA	NA	TRBV6-1	TRBJ2-2	TGTGCCAGCAGGGGTCCTATAGTCGGGGAGCTGTTTTTT	CASRGPIVGELFF
NA	NA	TRBV28	TRBJ2-1	TGTGCCAGCAACCCGGGACTGACCTACAATGAGCAGTTCTTC	CASNPGLTYNEQFF
NA	NA	TRBV30	TRBJ2-1	TGTGCCTGGAGTTCCGGGAGCGGAGGTGGTGAGCAGTTCTTC	CAWSSGSGGGEQFF
NA	NA	TRBV2	TRBJ2-1	TGTGCCAGCAGGGGACGGGGACCCTACAATGAGCAGTTCTTC	CASRGRGPYNEQFF
NA	TRBD2	TRBV11-2	TRBJ2-1	TGTGCCAGCAGCTTAGATTCTGCGGGGGGGCAGAATGAGCAGTTCTTC	CASSLDSAGGQNEQFF
few	NA	TRBV5-1	TRBJ2-1	TGCGCCAGCAGCTTGGGGACAGTCAATGAGCAGTTCTTC	CASSLGTVNEQFF
NA	NA	TRBV25-1	TRBJ1-1	TGTGCCAGCAAAATTTCAGGGTCCACTGAAGCTTTCTTT	CASKISGSTEAFF
NA	TRBD1	TRBV6-5	TRBJ1-3	TGTGCCAGCAGGAGACAGGGTGGAGGAAACACCATATATTTT	CASRRQGGGNTIYF
NA	NA	TRBV28	TRBJ2-7	TGTGCCAGCACGTACAGGTACGAGCAGTACTTC	CASTYRYEQYF